This TCR beta chain is drawn from a study of cytomegalovirus exposure and HLA in healthy donors. Study-wide background: Both the roughly 120 validation repertoires and the 666 first-cohort repertoires used the same platform, as reported by a later analysis.

Repertoires were generated with immunoSEQ multiplex PCR, while TCRdb's copy carries only in-frame clones and drops some. The top ten clones hold about 3.8% of a sample with tens of thousands of clones, roughly 93% of them seen once. Regarding this clone: Its target is unknown.

Study-wide results and limits: Investigators reported fewer than 200 TCR beta chains as tied to cytomegalovirus.

J was trimmed by 2 bases and V by 0 bases; bases with no gene match: 2. The germline CDR1 and CDR2 sequences are SGHRS and YFSETQ. This CDR3 region has 15 residues. These donors were members of the 120-subject validation cohort, a group separate from the roughly 670-subject first cohort. Sequenced: PBMCs. This chain links TRBV5-1 with TRBJ1-3, with TRBD1 identical over 7 bases. This sequence originates from a woman aged 30 to 39 in good health and CMV-seronegative. Here the CDR3 DNA reads TGCGCCAGCAGCTTGGGCGGGACAGCTGGAAACACCATATATTTT. Its protein product is CASSLGGTAGNTIYF.